Following are 8 T cell receptor beta chains from one sample sequenced in a study of early T cells in non-severe SARS-CoV-2 infection. TCRdb called the 5' RACE reads again in MiXCR, with one record for every CDR3 protein. There are about 71,000 distinct CDR3 sequences in the sample; about 14% occur only once, and 3.5% to 5% lies in the top ten. The specimen comprised whole blood, sampled at baseline. All receptors derive from an adult who was a healthcare worker with PCR-confirmed SARS-CoV-2 infection or an uninfected control (not recorded which).

This clonotype was seen ten or more times. This chain connects TRBV9 to TRBJ2-5; either TRBD1 or TRBD2 may fit D (5 bases each). V was trimmed by 4 bases and J by 5 bases, leaving 18 bases between them. Germline V lookup: CDR1 SGDLS, CDR2 YYNGEE. The CDR3 length is 15 residues. The CDR3 is CASSLLGTREETQYF. Written as DNA, the CDR3 is TGTGCCAGCAGCCTTCTTGGGACCAGGGAGGAGACCCAGTACTTC.

The gene calls are TRBV14 and TRBJ1-1; weak D call: TRBD1 (6 bases). V gave up 4 bases and J gave up 4 bases, with 10 bases separating them. The CDR3 loop spans 13 amino acids. Germline CDR1 SGHDN, CDR2 FVKESK. CDR3 loop: CASSRTDSTEAFF. As DNA, the CDR3 is TGTGCCAGCAGCCGGACAGACTCCACTGAAGCTTTCTTT.

This clonotype has a handful of counts. The V and J genes are TRBV6-5 and TRBJ1-6; TRBD1 matches 11 bases. The V and J ends lost 6 bases and 7 bases, in that order; junction bases with no gene match: 2. This CDR3 is built from 14 residues. Germline loops: CDR1 MNHEY, CDR2 SVGAGI. The chain's CDR3 is CASRGTGGNSPLHF. The CDR3 region has the DNA TGTGCCAGCAGGGGGACAGGGGGGAATTCACCCCTCCACTTT.

The sample holds a few counts of this clonotype. This chain uses TRBV27 with TRBJ2-4; 9 bases line up with TRBD1. J was trimmed by 1 base and V by 6 bases; bases with no gene match: 7. The CDR3 runs 16 residues. The germline gives CDR1 MNHEY, CDR2 SMNVEV (reference sequence). CDR3 sequence: CASRRTGVGAKNIQYF. CDR3 sequence (DNA): TGTGCCAGCAGGCGGACAGGGGTCGGGGCCAAAAACATTCAGTACTTC.

This clonotype was counted many times. V usage is TRBV7-8 and J usage is TRBJ1-5; no clear D gene. The CDR3 is 15 amino acids. Trimming left V 0 bases short and J 6 bases short, with 12 bases between. CDR1 SGHVS and CDR2 FQNEAQ come from the germline V gene. The CDR3 DNA sequence: TGTGCCAGCAGCTTAGCGGAGACCCTCGGTCAGCCCCAGCATTTT. Amino acid sequence: CASSLAETLGQPQHF.

The chain combines TRBV18 with TRBJ2-7; 11 nucleotides agree with TRBD2. This CDR3 is 19 amino acids long. With 2 bases clipped from V and 3 bases from J, the junction kept 15 bases outside the gene matches. CDR1 and CDR2 (germline): KGHSH, LQKENI. This CDR3 reads CASSPRLAGPQRRDYEQYF. The CDR3 DNA reads TGTGCCAGCTCACCAAGACTAGCGGGACCACAACGGCGCGACTACGAGCAGTACTTC.

The chain uses TRBV29-1 and TRBJ2-4; D might be TRBD2 (6 bases). Looked up from germline, CDR1 is SQVTM and CDR2 is ANQGSEA. This CDR3 region has 14 residues. The V end lost 1 base, the J end lost 7 bases, and 14 bases lay between the germline ends. DNA for the CDR3: TGCAGCGTTGAAGGGGCGGGAAGGCGGAACATTCAGTACTTC. It codes for CSVEGAGRRNIQYF.

This clonotype was detected only a few times. The V call is TRBV10-2, the J call TRBJ2-3; possibly TRBD2 for D (5 bases). Looked up from germline, CDR1 is WSHSY and CDR2 is SAAADI. This CDR3 comprises 15 residues. The V and J ends lost 2 bases and 4 bases respectively, with 13 bases between them. CDR3 sequence reads: CASSEEGYKADTQYF. CDR3 sequence (DNA): TGCGCCAGCAGTGAGGAGGGCTATAAAGCAGATACGCAGTATTTT.